This paragraph covers one T cell receptor (beta chain) sequence. CDR3 length equals 15 residues. The data derive from a study of blood T cell repertoires in COVID-19. Profiling relied on immunoSEQ multiplex PCR, and the TCRdb table lists in-frame clones only, not all of them. Of 250,000 to 350,000 clones in the sample, around 87% were seen once. This chain joins TRBV21-1 and TRBJ2-7; the D call TRBD2 from the table was never checked on the DNA. TRBV21-1 is annotated as a pseudogene. This sequence originates from a woman aged 45-60 years who had recovered from COVID-19. Sequenced material: peripheral blood. The CDR3 region has the DNA TGTGCCAGCAGCAAGTTAAACCCTAGAAGATACGAGCAGTACTTC. Its protein product is CASSKLNPRRYEQYF.